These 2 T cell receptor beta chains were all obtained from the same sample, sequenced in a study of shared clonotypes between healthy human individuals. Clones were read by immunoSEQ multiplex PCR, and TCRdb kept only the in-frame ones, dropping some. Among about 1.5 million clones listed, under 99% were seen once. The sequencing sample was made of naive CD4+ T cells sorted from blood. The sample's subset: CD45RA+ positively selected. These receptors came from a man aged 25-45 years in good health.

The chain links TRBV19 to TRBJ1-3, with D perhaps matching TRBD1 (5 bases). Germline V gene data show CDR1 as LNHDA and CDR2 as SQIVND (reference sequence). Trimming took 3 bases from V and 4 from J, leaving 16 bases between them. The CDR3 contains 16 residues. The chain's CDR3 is CASSMIQGGYGNTIYF. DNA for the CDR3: TGTGCCAGTAGTATGATCCAGGGCGGCTACGGAAACACCATATATTTT.

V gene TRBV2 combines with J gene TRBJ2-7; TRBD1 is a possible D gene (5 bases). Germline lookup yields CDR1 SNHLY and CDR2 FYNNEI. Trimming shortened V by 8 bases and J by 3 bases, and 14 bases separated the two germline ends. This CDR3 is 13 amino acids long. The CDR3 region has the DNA TGTGCCAGCTCCCAGGGTTCCTTCTACGAGCAGTACTTC. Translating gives CASSQGSFYEQYF.